The 23 T cell receptor beta chains in this list originate from one sample, sequenced in a study of early T cells in non-severe SARS-CoV-2 infection (dated by TCRdb to 2020 to 2023). To prepare the library, 5' RACE was applied. The instrument was a NextSeq 500. The public reads were reanalyzed by TCRdb: fastp trimming at Q25, MiXCR alignment, in-frame beta chains only. Each CDR3 protein gets just one entry, which takes the most common genes and DNA from the rows behind it. The sample table holds around 28,000 distinct CDR3 sequences, of which roughly 4.1% were seen once. Nearly 4.5% of the sample comes from the top ten. Sequencing was performed on whole blood. Receptors originate from an adult who was a healthcare worker with PCR-confirmed SARS-CoV-2 infection or an uninfected control (not recorded which).

This clonotype was detected only a few times. The rearrangement joins TRBV7-9 to TRBJ2-7; D not resolved. The length of the CDR3 is 14 residues. V was cut by 1 base and J by 6 bases, with 13 bases left in between. Germline V gives CDR1 SEHNR, CDR2 FQNEAQ (reference sequence). CDR3 amino acids: CASSLERGMGEQYF. CDR3 nucleotide sequence: TGTGCCAGCAGCTTAGAGAGAGGTATGGGCGAGCAGTACTTC.

This clonotype was observed many times. The chain uses TRBV29-1 and TRBJ1-1, with TRBD1 matching over 7 bases. This CDR3 is 13 amino acids long. The ends lost 7 bases at V and 3 bases at J; junction bases unmatched: 8. CDR1 is SQVTM, CDR2 ANQGSEA, per germline. The chain's CDR3 is CSAGRGSDTEAFF. CDR3 DNA sequence: TGCAGCGCAGGCAGGGGGTCTGACACTGAAGCTTTCTTT.

This clonotype was seen many times. V gene TRBV2 combines with J gene TRBJ2-1; D perhaps matches TRBD1 (5 bases). The CDR3 consists of 13 residues. Germline CDR1 is SNHLY and CDR2 is FYNNEI. Trimming removed 10 bases from V and 6 bases from J, with 16 bases in between. In DNA form, the CDR3 reads TGTGCCACATTGAAGACAGTCGCCAATGAGCAGTTCTTC. Amino acid sequence: CATLKTVANEQFF.

This rearrangement joins TRBV7-8 to TRBJ2-3; 9 bases fit TRBD1. With 5 bases clipped from V and 4 bases from J, the junction kept 4 bases outside the gene matches. This CDR3 is built from 14 residues. The V gene's germline CDR1 is SGHVS and CDR2 FQNEAQ. This CDR3 reads CASSRDRDADTQYF. The CDR3 DNA reads TGTGCCAGCAGCCGGGACAGGGACGCAGATACGCAGTATTTT.

This clonotype has ten or more counts. This chain connects TRBV27 to TRBJ2-7; D ambiguous. Germline V gene sequence: CDR1 MNHEY, CDR2 SMNVEV (reference sequence). The V end was cut by 0 bases, the J end by 5 bases, with 11 bases between. CDR3 length: 14 residues. The CDR3 is CASSLSGRIDEQYF. CDR3 nucleotides: TGTGCCAGCAGTTTATCCGGGCGGATCGACGAGCAGTACTTC.

By share, this clonotype counts as medium-sized. The chain couples TRBV20-1 to TRBJ2-5, with TRBD2 identical over 9 bases. Germline lookup yields CDR1 DFQATT and CDR2 SNEGSKA (reference sequence). This CDR3 is 15 amino acids long. V gave up 5 bases and J gave up 1 base; unmatched junction bases: 8. In DNA, the CDR3 is TGCAGTGCTGTTAAGGCGGGAGGGGCCCAAGAGACCCAGTACTTC. Protein: CSAVKAGGAQETQYF.

This clonotype turned up a few times. The rearrangement links TRBV2 to TRBJ2-3, with TRBD1 matching over 11 bases. The V and J ends lost 5 bases and 4 bases, in that order; junction bases with no gene match: 5. This CDR3 spans 15 amino acids. Germline V lookup: CDR1 SNHLY, CDR2 FYNNEI. The CDR3 here is CASSMDRGRADTQYF. The CDR3 coding sequence is TGTGCCAGCAGTATGGACAGGGGGCGCGCAGATACGCAGTATTTT.

Ten or more counts support this clonotype. This chain joins TRBV7-6 and TRBJ2-1; either TRBD1 or TRBD2 may supply D (6 bases each). The germline V gene has CDR1 SGHVS and CDR2 FNYEAQ. CDR3 size: 15 residues. The V end lost 6 bases, the J end lost 5 bases, and 17 bases lay between the germline ends. Here the CDR3 DNA reads TGTGCCAGCAGGGAAGGGGGGCCTGGAAACAATGAGCAGTTCTTC. Its protein is CASREGGPGNNEQFF.

This clonotype was observed at least ten times. This chain uses TRBV21-1 with TRBJ1-2. TRBV21-1 represents a pseudogene. This CDR3 is built from 14 residues. CDR3 in amino acids: CASEERERSYGYTF. In nucleotides, the CDR3 is TGTGCCAGCGAGGAGAGGGAGAGGAGCTATGGCTACACCTTC.

This clonotype was detected ten times or more. This chain links TRBV10-3 with TRBJ2-7, with unresolved D. Trimming pared 0 bases from V and 0 bases from J, leaving 6 bases between. CDR1 and CDR2 from the germline V gene are ENHRY and SYGVKD. The CDR3 sequence is 14 residues long. CDR3 sequence reads: CAISESGGSYEQYF. The CDR3 bases are TGTGCCATCAGTGAGTCGGGCGGCTCCTACGAGCAGTACTTC.

There are many counts of this clonotype. V and J are TRBV5-4 and TRBJ2-5; perhaps TRBD1 as D (6 bases). CDR3 length: 15 residues. Germline lookup yields CDR1 SGHNT and CDR2 YYREEE (reference sequence). V was shortened by 6 bases and J by 1 base, with 16 bases between the two germline ends. CDR3 coding DNA: TGTGCCAGCACCAAACAGGGATGGGGCCAAGAGACCCAGTACTTC. Encoded protein: CASTKQGWGQETQYF.

CDR3 amino acids: CATKGTAYNEQFF. CDR3 in DNA: TGTGCCACCAAGGGGACAGCCTACAATGAGCAGTTCTTC. The chain couples TRBV15 to TRBJ2-1, with 7 nucleotides matching TRBD1. The V gene end was trimmed by 7 bases and the J gene end by 2 bases; junction bases not matched to a gene: 2. Germline V gene lookup returns CDR1 LNHNV and CDR2 YYDKDF (reference sequence). CDR3 length: 13 residues.

In its sample, this clonotype was seen a few times. The chain links TRBV18 to TRBJ2-7; D call uncertain. The V and J ends lost 6 bases and 3 bases respectively, with 9 bases between them. In germline, CDR1 is KGHSH, CDR2 LQKENI. The CDR3 length is 12 residues. Here the CDR3 reads CASSLQLYEQYF. The CDR3, as DNA: TGTGCCAGCTCCCTACAGCTCTACGAGCAGTACTTC.

The chain recombines TRBV7-3 with TRBJ1-2; possible D gene TRBD1, 5 bases. Looked up from germline, CDR1 is SGHTA and CDR2 is FQGTGA. Trimming pared 2 bases from V and 2 bases from J, leaving 18 bases between. The CDR3 extends over 17 amino acids. CDR3 DNA: TGTGCCAGCAGCTTAGAGGGGCCGCACGGGGGAAACTATGGCTACACCTTC. This gives the protein CASSLEGPHGGNYGYTF.

This clonotype has a count of ten or more. The chain has TRBV9 and TRBJ1-1, with D perhaps matching TRBD1 (5 bases). V dropped 3 bases and J dropped 2 bases, with 17 bases sitting between them. The germline gives CDR1 SGDLS, CDR2 YYNGEE. The CDR3 length is 16 residues. CDR3 in amino acids: CASSENPGRANTEAFF. The DNA for the CDR3 is TGTGCCAGCAGCGAGAACCCAGGGCGGGCTAACACTGAAGCTTTCTTT.

Ten or more counts support this clonotype. V and J are TRBV24-1 and TRBJ1-5, with no clear D. Germline CDR1 and CDR2: KGHDR and SFDVKD. CDR3 length equals 17 residues. The V end was cut by 4 bases, the J end by 2 bases, with 17 bases between. The CDR3 region has the DNA TGTGCCACCAGTGACTCTCGACTCCCTGGGGGCAATCAGCCCCAGCATTTT. Translating gives CATSDSRLPGGNQPQHF.

This clonotype was recorded a few times. The V and J genes are TRBV7-9 and TRBJ2-3; 10 bases align to TRBD2. The V gene end was trimmed by 1 base and the J gene end by 2 bases; junction bases not matched to a gene: 9. CDR3 length: 18 amino acids. Germline V gene data show CDR1 as SEHNR and CDR2 as FQNEAQ (reference sequence). The CDR3 coding sequence is TGTGCCAGCAGCTTAGACAGGACTAGCGGAGGGCTCACAGATACGCAGTATTTT. It translates to CASSLDRTSGGLTDTQYF.

This clonotype showed up many times. The genes are TRBV11-3 and TRBJ2-1, with D possibly TRBD2 on 5 matching bases. Trimming stripped 4 bases from V and 8 bases from J, with 15 bases between. Per germline, CDR1 SGHNT and CDR2 YENEEA. The CDR3 has 14 amino acids. The CDR3 region is CASSYRGFGDEQFF. For the CDR3, the DNA is TGTGCCAGCAGCTATAGAGGATTCGGGGATGAGCAGTTCTTC.

This clonotype was seen at least ten times. The chain combines TRBV20-1 with TRBJ2-7; 14 positions agree with TRBD2. CDR3 length equals 16 residues. J lost 4 bases, V lost 6 bases, and 11 bases had no gene match. Germline-derived CDR1 and CDR2 are DFQATT and SNEGSKA (reference sequence). CDR3 bases: TGCAGTGCAGAAGGGACTAGCGGGAGAAGGAGGTACGAGCAGTACTTC. This codes for CSAEGTSGRRRYEQYF.

This clonotype showed up just a few times. The V gene is TRBV28, the J gene TRBJ2-2; D may correspond to TRBD1 or TRBD2 (6 bases each). Germline V gives CDR1 MDHEN, CDR2 SYDVKM. V gave up 7 bases and J gave up 6 bases, with 12 bases separating them. CDR3 length equals 13 residues. CDR3 nucleotide sequence: TGTGCCAGCACCCAGAGGGGGGCCGGGGAGCTGTTTTTT. Its translation is CASTQRGAGELFF.

This clonotype was detected ten times or more. The rearrangement joins TRBV6-2 or TRBV6-3 to TRBJ1-1; D remains ambiguous. The CDR3 runs 13 residues. CDR1 MNHEY and CDR2 SVGEGT come from the germline V gene. V lost 0 bases and J 7 bases, leaving 9 bases between the germline ends. CDR3 DNA sequence: TGTGCCAGCAGTTACTCGGCAAGTTATGAAGCTTTCTTT. The encoded protein is CASSYSASYEAFF.

There are a few counts of this clonotype. The chain uses TRBV20-1 and TRBJ2-3, with D perhaps TRBD2 (6 bases). The CDR3 runs to 15 residues. Germline V lookup: CDR1 DFQATT, CDR2 SNEGSKA (reference sequence). Trimming took 2 bases from V and 3 from J, leaving 15 bases between them. In nucleotides, the CDR3 is TGCAGTGCTAGATTTGGGAGGATTGGGACAGATACGCAGTATTTT. It is translated as CSARFGRIGTDTQYF.

The rearrangement uses TRBV2 and TRBJ2-7, with 8 bases aligning to TRBD1. The V gene end was trimmed by 6 bases and the J gene end by 4 bases; junction bases not matched to a gene: 5. Germline V lookup: CDR1 SNHLY, CDR2 FYNNEI. The CDR3 runs to 13 residues. The CDR3 DNA is TGTGCCAGCAGCCGGGACAGGAGATACGAGCAGTACTTC. As protein: CASSRDRRYEQYF.